Presented here are 29 T cell receptor beta chains from one specimen sequenced in a study of T cell clonotyping in hematopoietic cell transplantation. The method was immunoSEQ multiplex PCR; TCRdb's version includes in-frame clones alone and lacks a portion of them. Found here are more than 5,000 clones, approximately 84% of them singletons; the top ten hold about 4%. Time point given: recipient sample about 28 days before transplant, after cytoreduction. Sequencing used peripheral blood mononuclear cells, obtained before stem cell transplant. These receptors were obtained from a man aged 60 to 75 with acute myeloid leukemia. Some clones in this sample may be carry-over from other donors' samples.

V gene TRBV7-9 combines with J gene TRBJ2-7, with 9 positions matching TRBD1. The germline V gene encodes CDR1 SEHNR and CDR2 FQNEAQ (reference sequence). The CDR3 spans 14 residues. V gave up 3 bases and J gave up 1 base; unmatched junction bases: 1. The chain's CDR3 is CASSFGTGSYEQYF. CDR3 coding DNA: TGTGCCAGCAGCTTTGGGACAGGGTCCTACGAGCAGTACTTC. Full variable domain (missing parts from reference TRBV7-9 and TRBJ2-7): DTGVSQNPRHKITKRGQNVTFRCDPISEHNRLYWYRQTLGQGPEFLTYFQNEAQLEKSRLLSDRFSAERPKGSFSTLEIQRTEQGDSAMYLCASSFGTGSYEQYFGPGTRLTVT.

The chain employs TRBV5-4 and TRBJ1-3, with D maybe TRBD1 (6 bases). The CDR3 loop spans 15 amino acids. CDR1 SGHNT and CDR2 YYREEE come from the germline V gene (reference sequence). V was shortened by 3 bases and J by 0 bases, with 10 bases between the two germline ends. In DNA, the CDR3 is TGTGCCAGCAGCTCCACAGGGCTCTCTGGAAACACCATATATTTT. Amino acids: CASSSTGLSGNTIYF. The full variable domain, with the rest looked up from reference TRBV5-4 and TRBJ1-3, is ETGVTQSPTHLIKTRGQQVTLRCSSQSGHNTVSWYQQALGQGPQFIFQYYREEENGRGNFPPRFSGLQFPNYSSELNVNALELDDSALYLCASSSTGLSGNTIYFGEGSWLTVV.

The V call is TRBV6-5, the J call TRBJ2-7; no firm D call. CDR1 and CDR2 from the germline V gene are MNHEY and SVGAGI. V was trimmed by 4 bases and J by 1 base, leaving 8 bases between them. This CDR3 spans 13 amino acids. The CDR3 region has the DNA TGTGCCAGCAGTTTCGCCGGATCCTACGAGCAGTACTTC. Translated: CASSFAGSYEQYF.

This clone is a singleton in its sample. V is TRBV6-5 and J is TRBJ2-7, with D maybe TRBD1 (6 bases). Trimming removed 6 bases at V and 3 bases at J, with 9 bases between. Germline CDR1 is MNHEY and CDR2 is SVGAGI. The CDR3 runs 12 residues. The CDR3 DNA reads TGTGCCAGCAGGGACAGTCTCTACGAGCAGTACTTC. Translated, it gives CASRDSLYEQYF.

V usage is TRBV12-5 and J usage is TRBJ2-7, with D perhaps TRBD2 (6 bases). The germline V and J ends were trimmed by 8 bases and 4 bases, with 12 bases remaining between them. CDR1 and CDR2 from the germline V gene are LGHNT and FRNRAP. The CDR3 loop spans 12 amino acids. CDR3 sequence: CASSSGVYEQYF. The CDR3 DNA follows: TGTGCTAGTTCTTCGGGGGTTTACGAGCAGTACTTC.

The gene calls are TRBV29-1 and TRBJ2-3, with 7 bases aligning to TRBD1. V lost 4 bases to trimming and J lost 4 bases; unmatched junction nucleotides: 11. The CDR3 sequence is 15 residues long. The germline V gene encodes CDR1 SQVTM and CDR2 ANQGSEA. The CDR3 DNA reads as TGCAGCGTTGGCCGCCAACAGGGGTGGGCAGATACGCAGTATTTT. As protein: CSVGRQQGWADTQYF.

This chain connects TRBV30 to TRBJ1-1, with TRBD1 matching over 7 bases. The germline V gene has CDR1 GTSNPN and CDR2 SVGIG (reference sequence). V was clipped by 0 bases and J by 5 bases; unmatched bases: 9. The CDR3 contains 15 residues. The CDR3 DNA is TGTGCCTGGAGTGTAAGATACAGGGGCGGGACTGAAGCTTTCTTT. Translating gives CAWSVRYRGGTEAFF. Full variable domain (rest looked up from reference TRBV30 and TRBJ1-1): SQTIHQWPATLVQPVGSPLSLECTVEGTSNPNLYWYRQAAGRGLQLLFYSVGIGQISSEVPQNLSASRPQDRQFILSSKKLLLSDSGFYLCAWSVRYRGGTEAFFGQGTRLTVV.

This sequence joins TRBV19 and TRBJ1-2; D gene uncertain. Per the germline V gene, CDR1 is LNHDA and CDR2 is SQIVND (reference sequence). V shed 3 bases and J shed 4 bases, with 15 bases lying between them. The CDR3 totals 15 residues. The CDR3 protein is CASSMGSELTYGYTF. The CDR3 coding sequence is TGTGCCAGTAGTATGGGATCCGAGCTAACCTATGGCTACACCTTC.

The rearrangement uses TRBV7-3 and TRBJ2-7; D call uncertain. The CDR3 runs to 15 residues. Between the trimmed V and J ends, which lost 5 bases and 0 bases, there was a span of 14 bases. Germline V lookup: CDR1 SGHTA, CDR2 FQGTGA. In DNA form, the CDR3 reads TGTGCCAGCAGCGTAAACTGGCGGTGCTCCTACGAGCAGTACTTC. Its protein product is CASSVNWRCSYEQYF.

This rearrangement joins TRBV4-1 to TRBJ2-1; D is unclear. Trimming took off 0 bases at V and 2 bases at J, with 11 bases between the two ends. Germline CDR1 and CDR2: MGHRA and YSYEKL. This CDR3 spans 16 amino acids. CDR3 nucleotide sequence: TGCGCCAGCAGCCAAGATGTTGGTTCTACCTACAATGAGCAGTTCTTC. Encoded protein: CASSQDVGSTYNEQFF.

J is TRBJ2-5 and V is TRBV30; 9 nucleotides align to TRBD1. The germline V gene encodes CDR1 GTSNPN and CDR2 SVGIG (reference sequence). The V segment lost 3 bases and the J segment 5 bases; nucleotides outside the gene matches: 13. The CDR3 has 16 residues. CDR3 sequence (DNA): TGTGCCTGGAGATTGGCCGGGACAGGGCCCGTTGAGACCCAGTACTTC. It is translated as CAWRLAGTGPVETQYF.

The V call is TRBV29-1, the J call TRBJ2-7, with D perhaps matching TRBD1 (6 bases). Germline CDR1 reads SQVTM; CDR2 reads ANQGSEA. There are 14 residues in the CDR3. Trimming took off 6 bases at V and 1 base at J, with 16 bases between the two ends. CDR3 in amino acids: CSVYEGTGSYEQYF. CDR3 nucleotide sequence: TGCAGCGTGTATGAGGGTACAGGGTCCTACGAGCAGTACTTC.

This clone was observed a few times. This chain joins TRBV5-1 and TRBJ1-6; D is uncertain. CDR3 length: 15 residues. Germline values: CDR1 SGHRS, CDR2 YFSETQ. Trimming removed 0 bases at V and 5 bases at J, with 9 bases between. CDR3 in DNA: TGCGCCAGCAGCTTGGAATTGACGGATAATTCACCCCTCCACTTT. Translated, it gives CASSLELTDNSPLHF.

This chain uses TRBV6-5 with TRBJ2-1; TRBD1 matches 8 bases. The CDR3 is 15 amino acids. CDR1 MNHEY and CDR2 SVGAGI come from the germline V gene. Germline trimming cut 2 bases from V and 7 bases from J; bases unmatched to any gene: 7. The CDR3 sequence is CASSYDRGKLNEQFF. CDR3 bases: TGTGCCAGCAGTTACGACAGGGGAAAGTTGAATGAGCAGTTCTTC.

This clone was observed a few times. The V call is TRBV9, the J call TRBJ2-1; possibly TRBD2 for D (7 bases). This CDR3 has 16 residues. From germline, CDR1 is SGDLS and CDR2 YYNGEE. The ends were cut back, 4 bases at V and 3 bases at J, with 17 bases in the middle. CDR3 bases: TGTGCCAGCAGCTCCCCTGGGGGGGGCGGCTACAATGAGCAGTTCTTC. This codes for CASSSPGGGGYNEQFF.

CDR3 in amino acids: CASSRQGVLNTEAFF. CDR3 nucleotides: TGTGCCAGCTCACGACAGGGGGTATTAAACACTGAAGCTTTCTTT. The chain uses TRBV18 and TRBJ1-1, with 9 bases aligning to TRBD1. V lost 4 bases and J lost 2; bases outside the gene matches: 5. CDR1 and CDR2 (germline): KGHSH, LQKENI. The CDR3 length is 15 residues.

The J gene is TRBJ1-1, the V gene TRBV4-2; TRBD1 agrees at 8 bases. Germline V gene data show CDR1 as LGHNA and CDR2 as YNFKEQ. J gave up 6 bases and V 1 base, and 1 base lay outside the gene matches. This CDR3 is 13 amino acids long. CDR3 DNA sequence: TGTGCCAGCAGCCAAGGGGGACAGGCTGAAGCTTTCTTT. This sequence encodes CASSQGGQAEAFF.

The chain has TRBV10-2 and TRBJ2-7; D gene uncertain. CDR3 length: 11 amino acids. Germline loops: CDR1 WSHSY, CDR2 SAAADI. The ends were cut back, 6 bases at V and 4 bases at J, with 7 bases in the middle. CDR3 bases: TGCGCCAGCAGCCCCGAGTACGAGCAGTACTTC. It specifies CASSPEYEQYF.

This chain links TRBV11-2 with TRBJ2-2, with a weak D call TRBD1 (6 bases). Between the trimmed V and J ends, which lost 3 bases and 2 bases, there was a span of 10 bases. Germline loops: CDR1 SGHAT, CDR2 FQNNGV. The CDR3 extends over 15 amino acids. CDR3 protein: CASSFKGHNTGELFF. CDR3 bases: TGTGCCAGCAGCTTTAAGGGACACAACACCGGGGAGCTGTTTTTT.

This sequence joins TRBV29-1 and TRBJ2-6; D unclear. Trimming stripped 6 bases from V and 1 base from J, with 10 bases between. Germline CDR1 and CDR2: SQVTM and ANQGSEA. CDR3 length equals 14 residues. CDR3 sequence: CSVSPASGANVLTF. The CDR3 nucleotides read TGCAGCGTCTCCCCAGCTTCTGGGGCCAACGTCCTGACTTTC.

In its sample, this clone was seen once. CDR3 DNA sequence: TGTGCCAGCAGCCCAGGACAGGAAACCTATGGCTACACCTTC. Protein: CASSPGQETYGYTF. The gene calls are TRBV11-3 and TRBJ1-2; 7 bases map to TRBD1. V dropped 5 bases and J dropped 4; count of bases not matched to a gene: 7. Germline V gene lookup returns CDR1 SGHNT and CDR2 YENEEA. The CDR3 is made up of 14 amino acids.

This clone was recorded a few times. The V and J genes are TRBV4-1 and TRBJ2-1; 10 bases fit TRBD2. CDR1 is MGHRA and CDR2 is YSYEKL in the germline V gene. V lost 0 bases and J lost 4; bases outside the gene matches: 9. CDR3 length: 18 amino acids. CDR3 sequence reads: CASSQDRVAGGMYNEQFF. CDR3 in DNA: TGCGCCAGCAGCCAAGATCGAGTAGCGGGAGGTATGTACAATGAGCAGTTCTTC.

This clone was counted between two and nine times. The rearrangement joins TRBV2 to TRBJ2-1; 9 bases match TRBD2. The CDR3 is made up of 16 amino acids. Germline CDR1 reads SNHLY; CDR2 reads FYNNEI. Trimming took 3 bases from V and 9 from J; bases not matched to a gene: 12. The CDR3 region has the DNA TGTGCCAGCAGTGATACCCGGGGCCTAGCGGGAACTGAGCAGTTCTTC. Translation gives CASSDTRGLAGTEQFF.

V gene TRBV5-8 combines with J gene TRBJ2-7, with 12 nucleotides matching TRBD2. The CDR3 extends over 15 amino acids. With 4 bases clipped from V and 2 bases from J, the junction kept 4 bases outside the gene matches. In germline, CDR1 is SGHTS, CDR2 YDEGEE. The CDR3 loop is CASSEGLAGTYEQYF. CDR3 in DNA: TGTGCCAGCAGCGAAGGACTAGCGGGGACCTACGAGCAGTACTTC.

J is TRBJ2-5 and V is TRBV5-1, with 8 nucleotides matching TRBD2. The CDR3 length is 18 residues. With 4 bases clipped from V and 5 bases from J, the junction kept 19 bases outside the gene matches. The germline CDR1 and CDR2 sequences are SGHRS and YFSETQ. For the CDR3, the DNA is TGCGCCAGCAGCCCCCGGCACCCAGGACTAGCTTCAAATGAGACCCAGTACTTC. Translating it yields CASSPRHPGLASNETQYF.

This clone was counted a single time. V gene TRBV19 combines with J gene TRBJ2-7, with D perhaps TRBD2 (6 bases). CDR1 LNHDA and CDR2 SQIVND come from the germline V gene (reference sequence). The CDR3 is 14 amino acids. Between the trimmed V and J ends, which lost 5 bases and 2 bases, there was a span of 13 bases. In DNA form, the CDR3 reads TGTGCCAGTAGTCGAACCGGGGGTGCCTACGAGCAGTACTTC. Residues: CASSRTGGAYEQYF.

This sequence joins TRBV9 and TRBJ2-1, with 7 bases aligning to TRBD2. CDR1 SGDLS and CDR2 YYNGEE come from the germline V gene. The CDR3 is made up of 15 amino acids. J gave up 3 bases and V 7 bases, and 10 bases lay outside the gene matches. The CDR3 sequence: CASRPAGVSYNEQFF. CDR3 nucleotide sequence: TGTGCCAGCCGCCCCGCGGGAGTAAGCTACAATGAGCAGTTCTTC.

This chain links TRBV6-1 with TRBJ2-7; 9 bases align to TRBD1. CDR1 is MNHNS, CDR2 SASEGT, per germline. This CDR3 contains 14 residues. J was trimmed by 0 bases and V by 7 bases; bases with no gene match: 4. The CDR3 DNA follows: TGTGCCAGCACCGACAGGGGGACCTCCTACGAGCAGTACTTC. Translating gives CASTDRGTSYEQYF.

This clone appeared once. The chain carries TRBV6-6 and TRBJ1-1, with D perhaps matching TRBD1 (5 bases). Germline-derived CDR1 and CDR2 are MNHNY and SVGAGI (reference sequence). V shed 5 bases and J shed 5 bases, with 12 bases lying between them. This CDR3 spans 13 amino acids. The DNA of the CDR3 is TGTGCCAGCAGTAGAGGGGCCTGGACTGAAGCTTTCTTT. Its protein is CASSRGAWTEAFF.